These 21 T cell receptor beta chains were sequenced from one sample in a study of OX40 agonist ivuxolimab in advanced cancers. The table came from immunoSEQ multiplex PCR; TCRdb's copy has only in-frame clones and leaves some out. The repertoire includes 34,000 or so clones, around 79% of them detected once, and 10% to 11% sits in the top ten. Material: CD4+ or CD8+ T cells sorted from blood, obtained in a trial of the OX40 agonist ivuxolimab. These receptors all stem from an adult with an advanced solid tumor such as melanoma, head and neck, liver or kidney cancer.

This rearrangement joins TRBV4-1 to TRBJ2-7; 8 nucleotides line up with TRBD1. CDR3 length equals 16 residues. The germline CDR1 and CDR2 sequences are MGHRA and YSYEKL. The V segment lost 0 bases and the J segment 3 bases; nucleotides outside the gene matches: 7. In DNA, the CDR3 is TGCGCCAGCAGCCAAGATAAGGGGACAGGTTACTACGAGCAGTACTTC. Its protein product is CASSQDKGTGYYEQYF.

The gene calls are TRBV5-1 and TRBJ2-2; no clear D gene. The germline gives CDR1 SGHRS, CDR2 YFSETQ. V was trimmed by 1 base and J by 5 bases, leaving 12 bases between them. The CDR3 has 15 amino acids. In DNA form, the CDR3 reads TGCGCCAGCAGCTTGCGTTCACAAGCGACCGGGGAGCTGTTTTTT. As protein: CASSLRSQATGELFF.

This clone was observed a few times. The J gene is TRBJ2-1, the V gene TRBV2; 8 nucleotides align to TRBD2. The length of the CDR3 is 16 residues. Germline loops: CDR1 SNHLY, CDR2 FYNNEI. V lost 1 base to trimming and J lost 6 bases; unmatched junction nucleotides: 8. CDR3: CASSEVGTSLSNEQFF. The CDR3 nucleotides are TGTGCCAGCAGTGAAGTGGGGACTAGTTTAAGCAATGAGCAGTTCTTC.

This clone was observed a handful of times. The gene calls are TRBV28 and TRBJ1-1; D is unresolved. The V gene lost 6 bases and the J gene lost 1 base, with 15 bases spanning the gap. The CDR3 is 15 amino acids. The germline V gene has CDR1 MDHEN and CDR2 SYDVKM. The CDR3 coding sequence is TGTGCCAGCAGCACCCGTAGGGCGCCGAACACTGAAGCTTTCTTT. It encodes CASSTRRAPNTEAFF.

CDR3 sequence (DNA): TGTGCCAGCAGCGCACCAACAGGGGGCTCTGAGGACGAGCAGTACTTC. Its protein product is CASSAPTGGSEDEQYF. The chain has TRBV7-6 and TRBJ2-5; 9 nucleotides match TRBD1. The J call could be wrong; TRBJ2-7 is a better fit for the DNA end. CDR1 is SGHVS, CDR2 FNYEAQ, per germline. This CDR3 contains 16 residues.

This chain joins TRBV7-9 and TRBJ2-7, with D maybe TRBD2 (5 bases). Germline CDR1 and CDR2: SEHNR and FQNEAQ (reference sequence). CDR3 length: 17 amino acids. V was cut by 5 bases and J by 4 bases, with 24 bases left in between. The CDR3: CASSPGLGWTATYEQYF. CDR3 sequence (DNA): TGTGCCAGCAGCCCTGGACTTGGTTGGACGGCTACTTACGAGCAGTACTTC.

The table lists this clone with a count of one. This rearrangement joins TRBV19 to TRBJ2-1; 9 positions agree with TRBD2. V shed 1 base and J 1 base; nucleotides not matched to a gene: 2. This CDR3 has 16 residues. The germline V gene encodes CDR1 LNHDA and CDR2 SQIVND (reference sequence). The CDR3 loop reads CASSIAAGGSYNEQFF. As DNA, the CDR3 is TGTGCCAGTAGTATAGCCGCGGGGGGGTCCTACAATGAGCAGTTCTTC. The full variable domain, in which reference TRBV19 and TRBJ2-1 provide the parts outside the CDR3, is DGGITQSPKYLFRKEGQNVTLSCEQNLNHDAMYWYRQDPGQGLRLIYYSQIVNDFQKGDIAEGYSVSREKKESFPLTVTSAQKNPTAFYLCASSIAAGGSYNEQFFGPGTRLTVL.

The chain has TRBV18 and TRBJ2-1; the D is unclear. Trimming removed 3 bases at V and 5 bases at J, with 2 bases between. Germline V CDR1 and CDR2: KGHSH, LQKENI. The CDR3 spans 11 residues. The CDR3 region has the DNA TGTGCCAGCTCACCGAACAATGAGCAGTTCTTC. Residues: CASSPNNEQFF.

This sequence joins TRBV29-1 and TRBJ2-1; 8 nucleotides match TRBD1. V dropped 8 bases and J dropped 4; count of bases not matched to a gene: 16. Germline V CDR1 and CDR2: SQVTM, ANQGSEA. There are 16 residues in the CDR3. The CDR3 DNA reads as TGCAGCACATCACGTGGAACAGGGGGTGTTTACAATGAGCAGTTCTTC. Translation gives CSTSRGTGGVYNEQFF.

The rearrangement links TRBV7-9 to TRBJ1-4; no clear D gene. V was cut by 5 bases and J by 12 bases, with 16 bases left in between. The CDR3 consists of 13 residues. Per the germline V gene, CDR1 is SEHNR and CDR2 is FQNEAQ (reference sequence). The DNA of the CDR3 is TGTGCCAGCAGCCTCGGCCCGTCGGGTGAACTGTTTTTT. Translating gives CASSLGPSGELFF.

The genes are TRBV19 and TRBJ1-5, with D perhaps matching TRBD1 (5 bases). This CDR3 spans 15 amino acids. The germline V gene has CDR1 LNHDA and CDR2 SQIVND (reference sequence). The ends were cut back, 2 bases at V and 0 bases at J, with 8 bases in the middle. The CDR3 spells CASSIRGYSNQPQHF. CDR3 DNA sequence: TGTGCCAGTAGTATAAGGGGTTATAGCAATCAGCCCCAGCATTTT. Using reference TRBV19 and TRBJ1-5 for the parts outside the CDR3, the full variable domain is DGGITQSPKYLFRKEGQNVTLSCEQNLNHDAMYWYRQDPGQGLRLIYYSQIVNDFQKGDIAEGYSVSREKKESFPLTVTSAQKNPTAFYLCASSIRGYSNQPQHFGDGTRLSIL.

The V and J genes are TRBV9 and TRBJ2-2, with D possibly TRBD2 on 5 matching bases. The ends were cut back, 4 bases at V and 7 bases at J, with 17 bases in the middle. Germline loops: CDR1 SGDLS, CDR2 YYNGEE. This CDR3 region has 15 residues. In DNA, the CDR3 is TGTGCCAGCAGCCCCGGGATGCCCAGTGGCGGGGAGCTGTTTTTT. Its protein is CASSPGMPSGGELFF.

V and J are TRBV28 and TRBJ2-7, with D tentatively TRBD2 (6 bases). V was shortened by 4 bases and J by 1 base, with 11 bases between the two germline ends. The CDR3 runs 14 residues. CDR1 MDHEN and CDR2 SYDVKM come from the germline V gene. CDR3 protein: CASSSGLTSYEQYF. Here the CDR3 DNA reads TGTGCCAGCAGTTCGGGACTTACATCCTACGAGCAGTACTTC.

The genes are TRBV11-2 and TRBJ2-1; D is uncertain. The V end lost 1 base, the J end lost 7 bases, and 8 bases lay between the germline ends. This CDR3 has 13 residues. The germline CDR1 and CDR2 sequences are SGHAT and FQNNGV. CDR3 bases: TGTGCCAGCAGCTTAGCGGCCTCTAATGAGCAGTTCTTC. This translates into CASSLAASNEQFF. The full variable domain, completed using reference TRBV11-2 and TRBJ2-1, is EAGVAQSPRYKIIEKRQSVAFWCNPISGHATLYWYQQILGQGPKLLIQFQNNGVVDDSQLPKDRFSAERLKGVDSTLKIQPAKLEDSAVYLCASSLAASNEQFFGPGTRLTVL.

The J gene is TRBJ1-2, the V gene TRBV11-2; D uncertain. CDR3 length: 15 residues. CDR1 and CDR2 from the germline V gene are SGHAT and FQNNGV. The V end was cut by 2 bases, the J end by 2 bases, with 12 bases between. CDR3 bases: TGTGCCAGCAGCTTAACGGTACAGCAGAACTATGGCTACACCTTC. This encodes CASSLTVQQNYGYTF.

The gene calls are TRBV13 and TRBJ2-3; D possibly matches TRBD1 or TRBD2 (6 bases each). Between the trimmed V and J ends, which lost 6 bases and 3 bases, there was a span of 16 bases. This CDR3 has 15 residues. The germline V gene encodes CDR1 PRHDT and CDR2 FYEKMQ (reference sequence). Written as DNA, the CDR3 is TGTGCCAGCAGTTCCCGGGAGAGGGGGACAGATACGCAGTATTTT. This codes for CASSSRERGTDTQYF.

The chain combines TRBV7-6 with TRBJ1-1; D possibly corresponds to TRBD1 (5 bases). V was trimmed by 5 bases and J by 8 bases, leaving 15 bases between them. The CDR3 has 13 amino acids. The germline CDR1 and CDR2 sequences are SGHVS and FNYEAQ. The CDR3 reads CASSEPGWEEAFF. DNA for the CDR3: TGTGCCAGCAGCGAACCAGGGTGGGAGGAAGCTTTCTTT.

The J gene is TRBJ2-7, the V gene TRBV10-3; D is unresolved. V lost 5 bases and J 6 bases, leaving 11 bases between the germline ends. Germline-derived CDR1 and CDR2 are ENHRY and SYGVKD. This CDR3 has 12 residues. The DNA for the CDR3 is TGTGCCATCAGTCGTCCTGGCGGCGAGCAGTACTTC. This sequence encodes CAISRPGGEQYF.

Worth noting for this clone: The same CDR3 arises from other DNA sequences in this sample as well. This chain connects TRBV5-1 to TRBJ1-2; TRBD1 is a possible D gene (6 bases). Per germline, CDR1 SGHRS and CDR2 YFSETQ. Trimming shortened V by 0 bases and J by 5 bases, and 11 bases separated the two germline ends. The CDR3 runs to 14 residues. The CDR3 bases are TGCGCCAGCAGCTTGGAGGGGGTGAGATATGGCTACACCTTC. Amino acid sequence: CASSLEGVRYGYTF.

The genes are TRBV9 and TRBJ2-1; D could derive from TRBD1 or TRBD2 (5 bases each). Germline CDR1 reads SGDLS; CDR2 reads YYNGEE. This CDR3 comprises 14 residues. The V gene lost 4 bases and the J gene lost 6 bases, with 14 bases spanning the gap. This CDR3 is CASSYYGDGNEQFF. The CDR3 bases are TGTGCCAGCAGCTATTATGGGGACGGCAATGAGCAGTTCTTC. Together with reference TRBV9 and TRBJ2-1, the CDR3 gives the full variable domain: DSGVTQTPKHLITATGQRVTLRCSPRSGDLSVYWYQQSLDQGLQFLIQYYNGEERAKGNILERFSAQQFPDLHSELNLSSLELGDSALYFCASSYYGDGNEQFFGPGTRLTVL.

The V gene is TRBV5-1, the J gene TRBJ2-7, with 7 bases aligning to TRBD2. CDR3 length: 15 amino acids. Unmatched junction bases numbered 12, after V lost 6 bases and J lost 3 bases. Germline V gene data show CDR1 as SGHRS and CDR2 as YFSETQ. The CDR3 spells CASTRGVGAIYEQYF. The CDR3 DNA is TGCGCCAGCACCCGGGGGGTAGGGGCAATCTACGAGCAGTACTTC.